Listed below are T cell receptor beta chains from one sample, sequenced in a study of control samples from healthy donors and cancer patients. TCRdb keeps only in-frame clones here, not all; method: immunoSEQ multiplex PCR. In the table there are about 150,000 clones, 93% of which are singletons. The material sequenced was blood. These receptors all stem from a man aged 50 to 59 in good health. Each CDR3 is given with its conserved first and last residue.

v_call	j_call	cdr3_aa
TRBV20-1	TRBJ2-1	CSASQVRTSGSNEQFF
TRBV9	TRBJ2-1	CASSGTPSSYNEQFF
TRBV21-1	TRBJ2-5	CASSLTSVQETQYF
TRBV18	TRBJ1-3	CASSPLTGDYSGNTIYF
TRBV4-1	TRBJ2-7	CASSQGGRAGYEQYF
TRBV18	TRBJ2-7	CASSPRTGAHEQYF
TRBV27	TRBJ2-5	CASSLSYSGSETQYF
TRBV20-1	TRBJ2-3	CSASVFQRERADTQYF
TRBV6-6	TRBJ2-5	CASSRRGETQYF
TRBV6-5	TRBJ2-7	CASSYSILAGTYEQYF
TRBV28	TRBJ2-2	CASSHGTLTGELFF